What follows describes a single TCR beta chain. This entry belongs to a study of blood T cell repertoires in COVID-19. CDR1 and CDR2 (germline): SEHNR, FQNEAQ (reference sequence). The CDR3 covers 15 residues. Germline trimming cut 4 bases from V and 1 base from J; bases unmatched to any gene: 4. As processed by the authors: Amplification of reference gene primers was used by the study to estimate nucleated cell counts. Clones were read by immunoSEQ multiplex PCR, and TCRdb kept only the in-frame ones, dropping some. The V and J calls and clone size were taken over from that table, and D and trimming were inferred from the DNA. In the table there are about 160,000 clones, 85% of which are singletons.

This clonotype was obtained from a human donor with acute or convalescent COVID-19. The donor label of this sample is uncertain. Sequencing was carried out using peripheral blood. This chain joins TRBV7-9 and TRBJ1-5, with 7 bases fitting TRBD1. The CDR3 sequence is CASSSGDRSNQPQHF. CDR3 in DNA: TGTGCCAGCAGCTCAGGGGACAGAAGCAATCAGCCCCAGCATTTT. The whole variable domain, filled in from reference TRBV7-9 and TRBJ1-5, reads DTGVSQNPRHKITKRGQNVTFRCDPISEHNRLYWYRQTLGQGPEFLTYFQNEAQLEKSRLLSDRFSAERPKGSFSTLEIQRTEQGDSAMYLCASSSGDRSNQPQHFGDGTRLSIL.